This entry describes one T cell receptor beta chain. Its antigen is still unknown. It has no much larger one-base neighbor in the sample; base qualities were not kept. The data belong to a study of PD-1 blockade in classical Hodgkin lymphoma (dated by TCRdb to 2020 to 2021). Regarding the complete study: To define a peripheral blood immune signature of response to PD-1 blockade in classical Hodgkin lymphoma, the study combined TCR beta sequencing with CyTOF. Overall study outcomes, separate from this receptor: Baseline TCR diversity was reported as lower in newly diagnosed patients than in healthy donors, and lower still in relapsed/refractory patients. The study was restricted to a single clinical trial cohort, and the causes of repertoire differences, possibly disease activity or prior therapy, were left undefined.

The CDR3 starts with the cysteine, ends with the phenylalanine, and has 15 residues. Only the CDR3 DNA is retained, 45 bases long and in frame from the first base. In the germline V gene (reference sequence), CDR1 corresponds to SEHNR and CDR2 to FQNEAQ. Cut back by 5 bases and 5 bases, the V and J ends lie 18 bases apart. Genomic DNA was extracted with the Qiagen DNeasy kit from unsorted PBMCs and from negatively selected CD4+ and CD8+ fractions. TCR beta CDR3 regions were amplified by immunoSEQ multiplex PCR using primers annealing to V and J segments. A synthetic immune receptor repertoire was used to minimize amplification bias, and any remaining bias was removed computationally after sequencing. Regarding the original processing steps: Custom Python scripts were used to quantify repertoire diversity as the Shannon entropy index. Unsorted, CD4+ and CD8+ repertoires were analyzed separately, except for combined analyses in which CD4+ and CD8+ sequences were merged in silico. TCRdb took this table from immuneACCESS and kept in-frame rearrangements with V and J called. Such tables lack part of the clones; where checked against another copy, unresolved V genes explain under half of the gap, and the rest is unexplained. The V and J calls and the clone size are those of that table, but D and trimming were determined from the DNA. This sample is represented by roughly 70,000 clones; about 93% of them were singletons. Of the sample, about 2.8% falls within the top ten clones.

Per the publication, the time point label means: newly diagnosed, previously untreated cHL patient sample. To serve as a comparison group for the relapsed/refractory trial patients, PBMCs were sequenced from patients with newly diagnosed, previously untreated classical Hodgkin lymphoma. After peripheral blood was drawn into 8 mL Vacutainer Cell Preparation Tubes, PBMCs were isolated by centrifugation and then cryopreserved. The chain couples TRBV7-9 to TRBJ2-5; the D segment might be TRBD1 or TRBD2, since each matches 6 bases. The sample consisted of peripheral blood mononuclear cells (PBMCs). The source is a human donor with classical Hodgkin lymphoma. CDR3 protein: CASSPFRGGMETQYF. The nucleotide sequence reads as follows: TGTGCCAGCAGCCCCTTCAGGGGAGGAATGGAGACCCAGTACTTC.